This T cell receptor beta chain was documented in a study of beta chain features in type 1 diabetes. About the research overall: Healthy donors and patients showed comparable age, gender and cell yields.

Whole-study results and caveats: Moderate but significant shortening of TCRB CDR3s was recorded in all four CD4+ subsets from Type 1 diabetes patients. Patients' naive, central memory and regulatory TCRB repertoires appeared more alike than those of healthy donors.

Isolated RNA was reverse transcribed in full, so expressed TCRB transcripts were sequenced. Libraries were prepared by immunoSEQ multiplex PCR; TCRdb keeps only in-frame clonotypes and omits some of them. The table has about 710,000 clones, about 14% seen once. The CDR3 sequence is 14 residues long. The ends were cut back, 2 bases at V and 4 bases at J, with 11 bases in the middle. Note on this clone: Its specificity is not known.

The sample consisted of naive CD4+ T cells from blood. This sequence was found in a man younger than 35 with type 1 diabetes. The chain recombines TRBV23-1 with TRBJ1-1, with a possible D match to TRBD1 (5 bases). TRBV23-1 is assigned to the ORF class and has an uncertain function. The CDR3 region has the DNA TGCGCCAGCAGTCAACGGGGGTACACCACTGAAGCTTTCTTT. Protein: CASSQRGYTTEAFF.